These 23 T cell receptor beta chains were all obtained from the same sample, sequenced in a study of CD8 T cells in ankylosing spondylitis. One entry per CDR3 protein, called by TCRdb with MiXCR from the 5' RACE reads. The sample carries 45,000 or so distinct CDR3 sequences, about 11% recorded once. The sample consisted of blood, either unsorted or a sorted T cell fraction (not recorded which). These TCRs come from a male donor with ankylosing spondylitis or in good health (not recorded which).

On this clonotype itself: Since a much larger clone is just one base distant, this may be a read error. This rearrangement joins TRBV30 to TRBJ1-1; D gene ambiguous. In germline, CDR1 is GTSNPN, CDR2 SVGIG (reference sequence). The CDR3 consists of 14 residues. CDR3 nucleotides: TGTGCCTGGAATGTGGGTCCGGAGAACACTAAAGCTTTCTTT. Residues: CAWNVGPENTKAFF.

This clonotype was seen many times. This chain uses TRBV3-1 with TRBJ2-3; 7 bases agree with TRBD1. This CDR3 comprises 16 residues. The J segment lost 3 bases and the V segment lost 4 bases, leaving 10 bases of the junction unmatched. Germline loops: CDR1 LGHDT, CDR2 YNNKEL (reference sequence). The CDR3 sequence: CASSLIPGQMTDTQYF. The CDR3 region has the DNA TGTGCCAGCAGCCTGATACCGGGACAGATGACAGATACGCAGTATTTT.

This clonotype was detected ten times or more. The rearrangement links TRBV7-8 to TRBJ1-5; D is unclear. The V gene lost 7 bases and the J gene lost 0 bases, with 16 bases spanning the gap. The germline V gene encodes CDR1 SGHVS and CDR2 FQNEAQ. CDR3 length equals 16 residues. The CDR3 is CASIQSGTLSNQPQHF. CDR3 nucleotides: TGTGCCAGCATCCAGTCTGGTACCCTTAGCAATCAGCCCCAGCATTTT.

The rearrangement joins TRBV7-9 to TRBJ2-5, with 8 bases that match TRBD2. Germline CDR1 reads SEHNR; CDR2 reads FQNEAQ (reference sequence). The CDR3 runs 14 residues. V lost 6 bases and J lost 4; bases outside the gene matches: 7. CDR3 loop: CASRRLAMSETQYF. The CDR3 DNA reads TGTGCCAGCAGGCGACTAGCGATGTCAGAGACCCAGTACTTC.

This clonotype has a handful of counts. This chain connects TRBV4-2 to TRBJ2-3; 7 nucleotides align to TRBD1. The CDR3 sequence is 17 residues long. CDR1 and CDR2 from the germline V gene are LGHNA and YNFKEQ. With 4 bases clipped from V and 0 bases from J, the junction kept 10 bases outside the gene matches. CDR3 DNA: TGTGCCAGCAGCCTTCAACAGAGGGGGCTTAGCACAGATACGCAGTATTTT. Its translation is CASSLQQRGLSTDTQYF.

This clonotype was seen at least ten times. The rearrangement joins TRBV6-1 to TRBJ1-4; TRBD1 aligns across 10 bases. V trimming: 5 bases; J trimming: 4 bases; junction bases outside the gene matches: 4. This CDR3 has 15 amino acids. CDR1 MNHNS and CDR2 SASEGT come from the germline V gene. For the CDR3, the DNA is TGTGCCAGCAGTCCCCGGACAGGGGGTAATGAAAAACTGTTTTTT. Its protein is CASSPRTGGNEKLFF.

This clonotype was counted many times. The J gene is TRBJ2-3, the V gene TRBV7-6; D is uncertain. Trimming cost V 2 bases and J 3 bases, with 12 bases left between them. This CDR3 region has 15 residues. Germline V gene lookup returns CDR1 SGHVS and CDR2 FNYEAQ. CDR3 nucleotides: TGTGCCAGCAGCTTACTCCAACTCGGAACAGATACGCAGTATTTT. As protein: CASSLLQLGTDTQYF.

This chain joins TRBV6-5 and TRBJ2-7; D is possibly TRBD1 or TRBD2 (5 bases each). The CDR3 covers 15 residues. CDR1 and CDR2 from the germline V gene are MNHEY and SVGAGI. Trimming took 2 bases from V and 1 from J, leaving 12 bases between them. The CDR3, as DNA: TGTGCCAGCAGTTACGGGGACCCAGGGTCCTACGAGCAGTACTTC. Its translation: CASSYGDPGSYEQYF.

The chain uses TRBV27 and TRBJ2-7; 10 positions agree with TRBD1. Germline CDR1 and CDR2: MNHEY and SMNVEV (reference sequence). The ends lost 4 bases at V and 5 bases at J; junction bases unmatched: 8. There are 15 residues in the CDR3. CDR3 in DNA: TGTGCCAGCAGTTCACCCGGGACAGGGGATAACGAGCAGTACTTC. This translates into CASSSPGTGDNEQYF.

Ten or more counts support this clonotype. The rearrangement uses TRBV5-1 and TRBJ2-7, with a possible D match to TRBD2 (5 bases). CDR3 length: 12 residues. Germline assignment: CDR1 SGHRS and CDR2 YFSETQ. Trimming left V 3 bases short and J 3 bases short, with 7 bases between. As DNA, the CDR3 is TGCGCCAGCAGCTCAACTAGCTACGAGCAGTACTTC. It specifies CASSSTSYEQYF.

This clonotype occurred many times. V and J are TRBV5-5 and TRBJ2-2; D not certain. CDR3 length equals 12 residues. Germline V gene data show CDR1 as SGHKS and CDR2 as YYEKEE (reference sequence). Trimming stripped 7 bases from V and 3 bases from J, with 7 bases between. This CDR3 reads CASRRDTGELFF. Written as DNA, the CDR3 is TGTGCCAGCCGTAGAGACACCGGGGAGCTGTTTTTT.

This clonotype appeared many times. The gene calls are TRBV12-3 or TRBV12-4 and TRBJ1-2; 8 positions match TRBD1. CDR3 length equals 13 residues. V lost 4 bases and J lost 6; bases outside the gene matches: 4. The CDR3 nucleotides are TGTGCCAGCAGTTGGACAGGGCGGAATGGCTACACCTTC. Translated: CASSWTGRNGYTF.

The chain links TRBV10-1 to TRBJ2-2; 7 nucleotides line up with TRBD1. After removal of 4 bases from V and 0 bases from J, the junction contained 8 bases not matched to a gene. This CDR3 contains 17 residues. Germline V CDR1 and CDR2: WNHNN, SYGVQD (reference sequence). In DNA, the CDR3 is TGCGCCAGCAGTGCCGCTCAGACAGGGACGAACACCGGGGAGCTGTTTTTT. This gives the protein CASSAAQTGTNTGELFF.

This clonotype was observed many times. The rearrangement uses TRBV6-1 and TRBJ1-2; 7 positions match TRBD1. CDR3 length: 13 amino acids. Germline trimming cut 6 bases from V and 6 bases from J; bases unmatched to any gene: 7. Germline V gives CDR1 MNHNS, CDR2 SASEGT. The CDR3 sequence is CASRGTGEDGYTF. The CDR3, as DNA: TGTGCCAGCAGGGGAACAGGGGAGGATGGCTACACCTTC.

This clonotype turned up a few times. The chain couples TRBV7-7 to TRBJ2-3, with 10 bases lining up with TRBD1. CDR3 length equals 15 residues. The germline gives CDR1 SSHAT, CDR2 FNYEAQ (reference sequence). Trimming removed 5 bases from V and 1 base from J; junction bases left unmatched: 3. DNA for the CDR3: TGTGCCAGCAGCGCCGGGACAGGGGGCACAGATACGCAGTATTTT. Its translation: CASSAGTGGTDTQYF.

By proportion, this clonotype is medium-sized. The genes are TRBV10-3 and TRBJ2-3, with TRBD2 identical over 8 bases. The germline CDR1 and CDR2 sequences are ENHRY and SYGVKD. V gave up 0 bases and J gave up 5 bases; unmatched junction bases: 10. This CDR3 comprises 17 residues. The CDR3 sequence: CAISESTRAGVQDTQYF. The DNA of the CDR3 is TGTGCCATCAGTGAGTCGACTCGAGCGGGGGTCCAAGATACGCAGTATTTT.

This clonotype has a count of ten or more. The CDR3 coding sequence is TGTGCCAGTTCGGAATTCCTTAATGAAAAACTGTTTTTT. Translation: CASSEFLNEKLFF. The chain recombines TRBV27 with TRBJ1-4; no reliable D call. The length of the CDR3 is 13 residues. Trimming pared 9 bases from V and 4 bases from J, leaving 12 bases between. Germline V gene sequence: CDR1 MNHEY, CDR2 SMNVEV (reference sequence).

This clonotype was found many times. The J gene is TRBJ2-5, the V gene TRBV20-1, with 8 bases that match TRBD1. The germline V gene has CDR1 DFQATT and CDR2 SNEGSKA (reference sequence). Trimming removed 5 bases from V and 7 bases from J; junction bases left unmatched: 9. CDR3 size: 13 residues. The CDR3 coding sequence is TGCAGTGCTGTCCGGACAGGGAGGTGGACCCAGTACTTC. Encoded protein: CSAVRTGRWTQYF.

This chain uses TRBV2 with TRBJ2-1; 8 nucleotides agree with TRBD1. Trimming at V came to 6 bases and at J to 5 bases, leaving 6 bases not matched to a gene. Germline V lookup: CDR1 SNHLY, CDR2 FYNNEI. CDR3 length: 14 residues. The CDR3 is CASSRDRWNNEQFF. DNA for the CDR3: TGTGCCAGCAGCCGGGACAGGTGGAACAATGAGCAGTTCTTC.

This clonotype was counted many times. The chain recombines TRBV5-1 with TRBJ2-1; the match to TRBD1 covers 7 bases. Germline CDR1 and CDR2: SGHRS and YFSETQ. This CDR3 spans 15 amino acids. With 4 bases clipped from V and 9 bases from J, the junction kept 13 bases outside the gene matches. CDR3 residues: CASSLTGEVLTEQFF. In DNA, the CDR3 is TGCGCCAGCAGCCTTACAGGGGAAGTACTCACTGAGCAGTTCTTC.

The rearrangement links TRBV3-1 to TRBJ2-7; perhaps D is TRBD1 or TRBD2 (5 bases each). The length of the CDR3 is 17 residues. Trimming took off 1 base at V and 5 bases at J, with 21 bases between the two ends. Germline-derived CDR1 and CDR2 are LGHDT and YNNKEL (reference sequence). The CDR3, as DNA: TGTGCCAGCAGCCAAGGTTCGGGGCCTCGGATAGGGAACGAGCAGTACTTC. It specifies CASSQGSGPRIGNEQYF.

This clonotype was counted ten times or more. The J gene is TRBJ2-1, the V gene TRBV5-1; D remains unclear. V gave up 2 bases and J gave up 1 base, with 7 bases separating them. The CDR3 totals 14 residues. From germline, CDR1 is SGHRS and CDR2 YFSETQ. CDR3 coding DNA: TGCGCCAGCAGCTTAGCCTTATCCTACAATGAGCAGTTCTTC. This translates into CASSLALSYNEQFF.

This clonotype was counted many times. V is TRBV5-1 and J is TRBJ2-2, with 8 positions matching TRBD1. This CDR3 has 16 residues. Germline CDR1 reads SGHRS; CDR2 reads YFSETQ. V dropped 4 bases and J dropped 4; count of bases not matched to a gene: 9. CDR3 nucleotide sequence: TGCGCCAGCAGCCCCACAGGGGGTAGCGGCACCGGGGAGCTGTTTTTT. Its translation is CASSPTGGSGTGELFF.